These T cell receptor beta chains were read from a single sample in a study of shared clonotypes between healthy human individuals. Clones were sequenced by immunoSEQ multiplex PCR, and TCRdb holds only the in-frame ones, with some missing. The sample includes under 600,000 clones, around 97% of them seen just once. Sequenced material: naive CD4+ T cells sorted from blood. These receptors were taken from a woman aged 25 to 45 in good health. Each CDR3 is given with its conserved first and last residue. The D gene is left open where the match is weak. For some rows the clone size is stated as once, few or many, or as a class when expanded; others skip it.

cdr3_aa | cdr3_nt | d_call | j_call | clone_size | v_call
CASSTQSGSSYNEQFF | TGTGCCAGCAGCACCCAAAGCGGGAGCTCCTACAATGAGCAGTTCTTC | TRBD2 | TRBJ2-1 | . | TRBV7-2
CASSIASGVYNEQFF | TGTGCCAGCAGCATTGCTAGCGGAGTCTACAATGAGCAGTTCTTC | TRBD2 | TRBJ2-1 | . | TRBV7-2
CASSLSGEFGYGYTF | TGTGCCAGCAGTTTATCAGGGGAATTCGGCTATGGCTACACCTTC | . | TRBJ1-2 | . | TRBV6-5
CASSSPGRHYEQYF | TGCGCCAGCAGCTCACCGGGGCGCCACTACGAGCAGTACTTC | . | TRBJ2-7 | . | TRBV4-1
CASSQSRGDKDTQYF | TGCGCCAGCAGTCAATCCCGGGGGGACAAAGATACGCAGTATTTT | . | TRBJ2-3 | . | TRBV23-1
CASSENHEQYF | TGTGCCAGCAGTGAAAACCACGAGCAGTACTTC | . | TRBJ2-7 | . | TRBV6-1
CASRLCGVAAKNIQYF | TGTGCAAGTCGCTTATGTGGGGTAGCGGCCAAAAACATTCAGTACTTC | . | TRBJ2-4 | once | TRBV12-2
CASSPRTGGRNTIYF | TGTGCCAGCTCACCCCGGACAGGGGGTAGAAACACCATATATTTT | TRBD1 | TRBJ1-3 | . | TRBV18
CASSFPPGLAGGETQYF | TGTGCCAGCAGTTTCCCCCCGGGACTAGCGGGGGGAGAGACCCAGTACTTC | TRBD2 | TRBJ2-5 | . | TRBV28
CASRTSWGPYEQYF | TGTGCCAGCAGGACCTCTTGGGGTCCCTACGAGCAGTACTTC | . | TRBJ2-7 | . | TRBV27
CASWAVYGYTF | TGTGCCAGCTGGGCAGTCTATGGCTACACCTTC | . | TRBJ1-2 | once | TRBV28
CASSDSNQPQHF | TGTGCCAGCAGTGATAGCAATCAGCCCCAGCATTTT | . | TRBJ1-5 | few | TRBV6-1
CASRVGSNEQFF | TGTGCCAGCAGAGTTGGGAGCAATGAGCAGTTCTTC | . | TRBJ2-1 | once | TRBV7-9
CASSGDRVYNQPQHF | TGTGCCAGCAGCGGCGACAGGGTCTACAATCAGCCCCAGCATTTT | TRBD1 | TRBJ1-5 | . | TRBV7-2